This T cell receptor beta chain was documented in a study of cytomegalovirus exposure and HLA in healthy donors. Notes on the study in general: Most TCR sequences proved rare, with some public TCRs found in many donors.

Trimming pared 4 bases from V and 3 bases from J, leaving 10 bases between. The CDR3 totals 12 residues. Germline assignment: CDR1 SQVTM and CDR2 ANQGSEA. A remark on this clone: Its antigen is as yet unknown.

Researchers ran the PCR with 60 Vbeta and 13 Jbeta primers. Data came from immunoSEQ multiplex PCR; TCRdb stores just in-frame clones and leaves some out. The table for this sample gives about 72,000 clones. The chain is built from TRBV29-1 and TRBJ2-7, with D maybe TRBD2 (5 bases). Sequences were obtained from PBMCs. The receptor's source is a woman in her 40s in good health and CMV-seropositive. As DNA, the CDR3 is TGCAGCGTTGGCGGGCCGGGCTACGAGCAGTACTTC. Protein: CSVGGPGYEQYF.